This T cell receptor (beta chain) originates from a study of CD4 T cells in relation to SARS-CoV-2 and coronaviruses. Study in general: Median patient age was almost 40 years, spanning 21 to 72 years. Broader study findings: Samples before the pandemic and after infection were not matched within any donor. SARS-CoV-2-driven expansion was significantly weaker in crossreactive than monoreactive clones.

The germline CDR1 and CDR2 sequences are GTSNPN and SVGIG (reference sequence). This CDR3 has 15 amino acids. Trimming stripped 0 bases from V and 2 bases from J, with 11 bases between. Naive or memory CD4+ cells were cultured 1:1 with T cell-depleted PBMCs plus CEF. Worth noting for this clone: The antigen remains unidentified.

Data came from immunoSEQ multiplex PCR; TCRdb stores just in-frame clones and leaves some out. Of under 45,000 clones detected, approximately 77% appear once; the ten largest clones hold 3.5% to 5%. The sample was naive CD4+ T cells from PBMCs, cultured in vitro. Subset specified: naive CD4+ T cells isolated by negative enrichment. The V gene is TRBV30, the J gene TRBJ1-3; unclear D gene. This sequence was found in an adult with COVID-19. The CDR3 loop is CAWSVSTVAGNTIYF. The CDR3 nucleotides are TGTGCCTGGAGTGTATCAACAGTAGCTGGAAACACCATATATTTT. The full variable domain, completed using reference TRBV30 and TRBJ1-3, is SQTIHQWPATLVQPVGSPLSLECTVEGTSNPNLYWYRQAAGRGLQLLFYSVGIGQISSEVPQNLSASRPQDRQFILSSKKLLLSDSGFYLCAWSVSTVAGNTIYFGEGSWLTVV.